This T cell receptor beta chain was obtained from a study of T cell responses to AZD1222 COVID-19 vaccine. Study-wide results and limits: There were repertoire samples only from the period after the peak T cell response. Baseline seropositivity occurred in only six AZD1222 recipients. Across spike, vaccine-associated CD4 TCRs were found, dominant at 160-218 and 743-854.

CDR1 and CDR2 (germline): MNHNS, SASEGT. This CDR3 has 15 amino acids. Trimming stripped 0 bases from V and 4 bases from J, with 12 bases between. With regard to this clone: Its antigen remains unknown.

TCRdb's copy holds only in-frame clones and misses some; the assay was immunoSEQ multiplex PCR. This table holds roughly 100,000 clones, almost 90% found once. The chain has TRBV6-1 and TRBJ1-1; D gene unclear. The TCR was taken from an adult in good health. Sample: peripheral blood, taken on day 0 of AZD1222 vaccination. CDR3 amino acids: CASSEALNRVTEAFF. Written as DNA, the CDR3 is TGTGCCAGCAGTGAAGCGCTTAATAGGGTCACTGAAGCTTTCTTT.